This T cell receptor beta chain was obtained from a study of T cells after yellow fever vaccination. A single record per CDR3 protein comes from TCRdb applying MiXCR to the 5' RACE reads. The sample has hundreds of thousands of distinct CDR3 sequences; more than 3% are singletons. V was pared by 0 bases and J by 9 bases, with 9 bases between. CDR3 length: 13 residues. CDR1 SGHDN and CDR2 FVKESK come from the germline V gene. The source is a man aged 18 to 30 who received the YFV17D yellow fever vaccine. Sequences were derived from PBMCs, sampled on the day of the yellow fever booster vaccination. The chain carries TRBV14 and TRBJ2-1, with D perhaps TRBD1 (6 bases). CDR3 nucleotides: TGTGCCAGCAGCCAAGATAGGGGGAGTGAGCAGTTCTTC. Translating gives CASSQDRGSEQFF. Full variable domain (outside the CDR3, taken from reference TRBV14 and TRBJ2-1): EAGVTQFPSHSVIEKGQTVTLRCDPISGHDNLYWYRRVMGKEIKFLLHFVKESKQDESGMPNNRFLAERTGGTYSTLKVQPAELEDSGVYFCASSQDRGSEQFFGPGTRLTVL.